The rows below give T cell receptor beta chains drawn from one sample of a study of T-cell memory formation after mild COVID-19. A single record per CDR3 protein comes from TCRdb applying MiXCR to the 5' RACE reads. This table holds roughly 130,000 distinct CDR3 sequences, around 6.3% found once. The sample taken for sequencing was PBMCs or a T cell subset sorted from them (not recorded which). These receptors all come from an adult woman who had mild COVID-19 (a few samples of this study predate the infection). Cell type and time point are not known. CDR3s include the opening cysteine and the closing phenylalanine or tryptophan. D genes are given only for firm matches. Not every row has a clone size; where given, it reads once, few, many or a size class.

V gene: TRBV20-1
D gene: .
J gene: TRBJ2-3
clone size: few
CDR3 DNA: TGCAGTGCCCAAAGATCCGATACGCAGTATTTT
CDR3 protein: CSAQRSDTQYF

V gene: TRBV7-2
D gene: TRBD2
J gene: TRBJ2-1
clone size: many
CDR3 DNA: TGTGCCAGCAGCTTTAGCGGGAGAAACAATGAGCAGTTCTTC
CDR3 protein: CASSFSGRNNEQFF

V gene: TRBV5-1
D gene: .
J gene: TRBJ2-3
clone size: many
CDR3 DNA: TGCGCCAGCGAACGGGCCCGGAGGGGGGCAGATACGCAGTATTTT
CDR3 protein: CASERARRGADTQYF

V gene: TRBV12-3/TRBV12-4
D gene: .
J gene: TRBJ1-3
clone size: few
CDR3 DNA: TGTGCCAGCAGCACCCCCGACAGCCCCTCTGGAAACACCATATATTTT
CDR3 protein: CASSTPDSPSGNTIYF

V gene: TRBV12-3/TRBV12-4
D gene: .
J gene: TRBJ1-2
clone size: few
CDR3 DNA: TGTGCCAGCAGCCCCAGCCACGGGGGCTACACCTTC
CDR3 protein: CASSPSHGGYTF

V gene: TRBV7-8
D gene: .
J gene: TRBJ1-5
clone size: few
CDR3 DNA: TGTGCCAGCAGCTTGGGTCCATCAATTTTTAGCAATCAGCCCCAGCATTTT
CDR3 protein: CASSLGPSIFSNQPQHF

V gene: TRBV5-1
D gene: .
J gene: TRBJ2-1
clone size: few
CDR3 DNA: TGCGCCAGCAGGCTCGGGATCAACAATGAGCAGTTCTTC
CDR3 protein: CASRLGINNEQFF

V gene: TRBV20-1
D gene: .
J gene: TRBJ2-3
clone size: many
CDR3 DNA: TGCAGTGCTGGAAGGGTGATGGGCACAGATACGCAGTATTTT
CDR3 protein: CSAGRVMGTDTQYF

V gene: TRBV6-2/TRBV6-3
D gene: TRBD1
J gene: TRBJ2-1
clone size: .
CDR3 DNA: TGTGCCAGCGCTCCCGGGACAGGGGTCAATGAGCAGTTCTTC
CDR3 protein: CASAPGTGVNEQFF

V gene: TRBV29-1
D gene: TRBD1
J gene: TRBJ1-1
clone size: .
CDR3 DNA: TGCAGCGTTGGCCTTGGACAGGTTGAAGCTTTCTTT
CDR3 protein: CSVGLGQVEAFF

V gene: TRBV19
D gene: TRBD2
J gene: TRBJ2-3
clone size: few
CDR3 DNA: TGTGCCAGTAGTATGGCGGGACTAGCGGGGGGAAACACAGATACGCAGTATTTT
CDR3 protein: CASSMAGLAGGNTDTQYF

V gene: TRBV4-1
D gene: .
J gene: TRBJ2-6
clone size: .
CDR3 DNA: TGCGCCAGCAGCCAAGGCGGGGTGGCTGGGGCCAACGTCCTGACTTTC
CDR3 protein: CASSQGGVAGANVLTF

V gene: TRBV5-1
D gene: .
J gene: TRBJ2-6
clone size: many
CDR3 DNA: TGCGCCAGCAACCTACAGCAGAGCTCTGGGGCCAACGTCCTGACTTTC
CDR3 protein: CASNLQQSSGANVLTF

V gene: TRBV6-2/TRBV6-3
D gene: TRBD1
J gene: TRBJ1-5
clone size: .
CDR3 DNA: TGTGCCAGCAGTTCCCGGACAGGCGCGCTCAATCAGCCCCAGCATTTT
CDR3 protein: CASSSRTGALNQPQHF

V gene: TRBV9
D gene: .
J gene: TRBJ1-1
clone size: few
CDR3 DNA: TGTGCCAGCAGCGGCAGGGGTGGTGGGCGCACTGAAGCTTTCTTT
CDR3 protein: CASSGRGGGRTEAFF

V gene: TRBV6-2/TRBV6-3
D gene: TRBD2
J gene: TRBJ2-1
clone size: .
CDR3 DNA: TGTGCCAGCAGTAGGGCGGGAGGGCTGAGCAATGAGCAGTTCTTC
CDR3 protein: CASSRAGGLSNEQFF

V gene: TRBV18
D gene: .
J gene: TRBJ2-7
clone size: .
CDR3 DNA: TGTGCCAGCTCACCACTTCAACGTTCAGCCCTTGCCTACGAGCAGTACTTC
CDR3 protein: CASSPLQRSALAYEQYF

V gene: TRBV12-3/TRBV12-4
D gene: TRBD1
J gene: TRBJ1-5
clone size: .
CDR3 DNA: TGTGCCAGCAGAGCGGGACAGGGGGCGGGGGGGTATCAGCCCCAGCATTTT
CDR3 protein: CASRAGQGAGGYQPQHF

V gene: TRBV11-2
D gene: TRBD1
J gene: TRBJ2-5
clone size: few
CDR3 DNA: TGTGCCAGCAGCTCTAGGGGCGTCCTAATGAATACCGGGACAGGGGACGGAGGCCAAGAGACCCAGTACTTC
CDR3 protein: CASSSRGVLMNTGTGDGGQETQYF

V gene: TRBV7-6
D gene: .
J gene: TRBJ2-5
clone size: many
CDR3 DNA: TGTGCCAGCAGCTTAAGACAGACCCAGTACTTC
CDR3 protein: CASSLRQTQYF

V gene: TRBV12-3/TRBV12-4
D gene: .
J gene: TRBJ2-2
clone size: .
CDR3 DNA: TGTGCCAGCAGTTGGACAGCGAACACCGGGGAGCTGTTTTTT
CDR3 protein: CASSWTANTGELFF

V gene: TRBV12-3/TRBV12-4
D gene: .
J gene: TRBJ1-1
clone size: .
CDR3 DNA: TGTGCCAGCAGAACTTCAGTGAACACTGAAGCTTTCTTT
CDR3 protein: CASRTSVNTEAFF

V gene: TRBV4-1
D gene: TRBD1
J gene: TRBJ1-5
clone size: .
CDR3 DNA: TGCGCCAGCAGACCTTTAATCAGGGGGCCACTCAATCAGCCCCAGCATTTT
CDR3 protein: CASRPLIRGPLNQPQHF

V gene: TRBV7-7
D gene: .
J gene: TRBJ2-5
clone size: many
CDR3 DNA: TGTGCCAGCAGCCCAATCGGGGTGGGGGGCGCGGAGACCCAGTACTTC
CDR3 protein: CASSPIGVGGAETQYF

V gene: TRBV9
D gene: .
J gene: TRBJ1-2
clone size: few
CDR3 DNA: TGTGCCAGCAGCCCGGGGGACTATGGCTACACCTTC
CDR3 protein: CASSPGDYGYTF

V gene: TRBV24-1
D gene: .
J gene: TRBJ2-7
clone size: .
CDR3 DNA: TGTGCCACCAGTGACTCTCCCTCCTACGAGCAGTACTTC
CDR3 protein: CATSDSPSYEQYF

V gene: TRBV6-4
D gene: .
J gene: TRBJ2-2
clone size: .
CDR3 DNA: TGTGCCAGCAGTGACTCTGAGGGTACGAACACCGGGGAGCTGTTTTTT
CDR3 protein: CASSDSEGTNTGELFF

V gene: TRBV20-1
D gene: TRBD2
J gene: TRBJ2-1
clone size: many
CDR3 DNA: TGCAGTGCTAGATATACGTCAGGGAGGGTGAGCGGGGGGACCGCCACGTACAATGAGCAGTTCTTC
CDR3 protein: CSARYTSGRVSGGTATYNEQFF

V gene: TRBV11-2
D gene: TRBD2
J gene: TRBJ2-3
clone size: .
CDR3 DNA: TGTGCCAGTAGCGGGAACGGTTATACGCAGTATTTT
CDR3 protein: CASSGNGYTQYF

V gene: TRBV5-1
D gene: TRBD2
J gene: TRBJ2-7
clone size: many
CDR3 DNA: TGCGCCAGCAAGCGGCGGGAGGGCCCCTACGAGCAGTACTTC
CDR3 protein: CASKRREGPYEQYF